This T cell receptor beta chain appears in the sequencing data of a study of T cell responses to AZD1222 COVID-19 vaccine. Study-wide points: With two AZD1222 doses given, Spike-specific TCR breadth and depth both rose.

Germline values: CDR1 MNHNY, CDR2 SVGAGI (reference sequence). Deletions cut 6 bases from V and 4 bases from J, with 9 bases between. The CDR3 totals 12 residues. Some clones are missing from TCRdb's copy, which holds only in-frame ones; the method was immunoSEQ multiplex PCR. The data show under 130,000 clones, roughly 90% seen once. Concerning this clone itself: Its antigen is not known.

The receptor was isolated from an adult in good health. Material: peripheral blood, obtained on day 0 of AZD1222 vaccination. The chain employs TRBV6-6 and TRBJ2-5; D is unclear. This CDR3 reads CASSSDSETQYF. The CDR3 bases are TGTGCCAGCAGCTCAGACTCAGAGACCCAGTACTTC.